This passage covers 31 T cell receptor beta chains from one sample sequenced in a study of T cell responses to AZD1222 COVID-19 vaccine. Only in-frame clones appear in the TCRdb table, and some are missing; sequencing was by immunoSEQ multiplex PCR. The table records 75,000 to 90,000 clones, approximately 85% of them present only once. The specimen was peripheral blood, collected 28 days after the second AZD1222 dose. The receptor set was obtained from an adult who received the AZD1222 COVID-19 vaccine.

This chain uses TRBV25-1 with TRBJ1-5, with TRBD1 as a possible D gene (6 bases). With 5 bases removed from V and 3 bases from J, the gap between germline ends came to 11 bases. Germline-derived CDR1 and CDR2 are MGHDK and SYGVNS. This CDR3 has 14 residues. In nucleotides, the CDR3 is TGTGCCAGCAGTAATACAGGGTACAATCAGCCCCAGCATTTT. Encoded protein: CASSNTGYNQPQHF.

The V and J genes are TRBV24-1 and TRBJ2-2, with D perhaps assigned TRBD1 or TRBD2 (5 bases each). The CDR3 loop spans 16 amino acids. The V end was cut by 5 bases, the J end by 2 bases, with 14 bases between. CDR1 is KGHDR and CDR2 is SFDVKD in the germline V gene. CDR3 sequence reads: CATSVTRDGNTGELFF. The CDR3 DNA follows: TGTGCCACCAGTGTCACCCGGGACGGTAACACCGGGGAGCTGTTTTTT.

The chain joins TRBV12-3 or TRBV12-4 to TRBJ2-4; D ambiguous. CDR3 length: 13 residues. The V and J ends lost 7 bases and 6 bases respectively, with 13 bases between them. The CDR3 bases are TGTGCCAGCACGGGTGGTATCAGAAACATTCAGTACTTC. Protein sequence: CASTGGIRNIQYF.

The chain carries TRBV21-1 and TRBJ2-7; the table assigns TRBD2, which was not confirmed against the DNA. TRBV21-1 is a pseudogene locus. The CDR3 is made up of 13 amino acids. Written as DNA, the CDR3 is TGTGCCAGCAGCCTTAGGGGGGGGTACGAGCAGTACGTC. Its translation is CASSLRGGYEQYV.

Comments on this clone: The identical CDR3 is also encoded by other nucleotide sequences in the sample. The chain joins TRBV14 to TRBJ1-2; D is unclear. The CDR3 totals 12 residues. Germline V gene data show CDR1 as SGHDN and CDR2 as FVKESK. V gave up 1 base and J gave up 2 bases, with 2 bases separating them. This CDR3 is CASSQGNYGYTF. For the CDR3, the DNA is TGTGCCAGCAGCCAAGGCAACTATGGCTACACCTTC.

The CDR3 sequence: CASRVGPLHF. As DNA, the CDR3 is TGTGCCAGCAGGGTCGGACCCCTCCACTTT. J is TRBJ1-6 and V is TRBV2; unclear D gene. This CDR3 region has 10 residues. CDR1 is SNHLY, CDR2 FYNNEI, per germline. V shed 6 bases and J shed 12 bases, with 6 bases lying between them.

The chain links TRBV7-2 to TRBJ2-2, with D possibly being TRBD1 or TRBD2 (5 bases each). CDR1 SGHTA and CDR2 FQGNSA come from the germline V gene. Deletions cut 1 base from V and 6 bases from J, with 6 bases between. This CDR3 spans 13 amino acids. CDR3 in DNA: TGTGCCAGCAGCTTAGGAGGGGCCGGGGAGCTGTTTTTT. Its translation is CASSLGGAGELFF.

The rearrangement joins TRBV11-2 to TRBJ2-2; D might be TRBD1 (6 bases). V lost 5 bases and J lost 6, with 16 bases in between. This CDR3 has 15 amino acids. Per the germline V gene, CDR1 is SGHAT and CDR2 is FQNNGV. DNA for the CDR3: TGTGCCAGCAGCCCAGACAGGCCCCGAGCCGGGGAGCTGTTTTTT. It encodes CASSPDRPRAGELFF. Drawing the rest from reference TRBV11-2 and TRBJ2-2, the complete variable domain is EAGVAQSPRYKIIEKRQSVAFWCNPISGHATLYWYQQILGQGPKLLIQFQNNGVVDDSQLPKDRFSAERLKGVDSTLKIQPAKLEDSAVYLCASSPDRPRAGELFFGEGSRLTVL.

The chain links TRBV6-5 to TRBJ2-5; 7 bases agree with TRBD1. The germline V gene encodes CDR1 MNHEY and CDR2 SVGAGI. After removal of 8 bases from V and 1 base from J, the junction contained 7 bases not matched to a gene. This CDR3 has 14 residues. DNA of the CDR3: TGTGCCAGCCGATTAACAGGGGCCCAAGAGACCCAGTACTTC. Protein sequence: CASRLTGAQETQYF.

The V and J genes are TRBV6-2 or TRBV6-3 and TRBJ1-5, with D maybe TRBD1 (6 bases). The CDR3 contains 15 residues. Trimming left V 6 bases short and J 2 bases short, with 14 bases between. CDR1 is MNHEY, CDR2 SVGEGT, per germline. CDR3 nucleotide sequence: TGTGCCAGCAGCCGCCAGGGGATCCGCAATCAGCCCCAGCATTTT. Translating it yields CASSRQGIRNQPQHF.

This chain joins TRBV7-9 and TRBJ2-2, with 15 bases that match TRBD2. The germline V gene has CDR1 SEHNR and CDR2 FQNEAQ (reference sequence). The J segment lost 0 bases and the V segment lost 5 bases, leaving 4 bases of the junction unmatched. The CDR3 is 18 amino acids. This CDR3 reads CASSRGLAGGSNTGELFF. In DNA, the CDR3 is TGTGCCAGCAGCCGGGGACTAGCGGGAGGATCGAACACCGGGGAGCTGTTTTTT.

This sequence joins TRBV4-1 and TRBJ2-5; the D is unclear. This CDR3 region has 15 residues. The germline V gene encodes CDR1 MGHRA and CDR2 YSYEKL. Trimming cost V 1 base and J 3 bases, with 12 bases left between them. CDR3 amino acids: CASSQVGLGEETQYF. DNA for the CDR3: TGCGCCAGCAGCCAAGTAGGGTTGGGTGAAGAGACCCAGTACTTC.

This chain joins TRBV18 and TRBJ1-1; the D is unclear. V was pared by 8 bases and J by 3 bases, with 13 bases between. The CDR3 has 13 residues. Per germline, CDR1 KGHSH and CDR2 LQKENI. This CDR3 reads CASQLIRDTEAFF. CDR3 bases: TGTGCCAGCCAACTAATTAGGGACACTGAAGCTTTCTTT.

The chain couples TRBV3-1 (or the pseudogene TRBV3-2) to TRBJ2-2; possibly TRBD1 or TRBD2 for D (5 bases each). Germline CDR1 and CDR2: LGHDT and YNNKEL (reference sequence). CDR3 length: 14 residues. V was pared by 4 bases and J by 12 bases, with 18 bases between. The CDR3 sequence is CASSLSSDWGKLFF. The CDR3 nucleotides read TGTGCCAGCAGCCTCTCCTCGGACTGGGGCAAGCTGTTTTTT.

This clone is a singleton in its sample. The genes are TRBV11-2 and TRBJ1-1, with D maybe TRBD1 (6 bases). There are 15 residues in the CDR3. CDR1 and CDR2 (germline): SGHAT, FQNNGV. V was shortened by 5 bases and J by 3 bases, with 16 bases between the two germline ends. The CDR3 is CASSPPRDTYTEAFF. The CDR3 DNA follows: TGTGCCAGCAGCCCACCGCGGGACACCTACACTGAAGCTTTCTTT.

This sequence joins TRBV5-6 and TRBJ1-4, with D unresolved. The CDR3 spans 14 residues. The V end was cut by 1 base, the J end by 10 bases, with 14 bases between. Germline CDR1 is SGHDT and CDR2 is YYEEEE. This CDR3 reads CASSLNIPDGKLFF. The CDR3 nucleotides are TGTGCCAGCAGCTTGAATATTCCGGATGGAAAACTGTTTTTT.

The CDR3 nucleotides are TGTGCCAGCAGCTTAGGGGGGACAGGGTTCTACGAGCAGTACTTC. Its protein is CASSLGGTGFYEQYF. V is TRBV5-6 and J is TRBJ2-7; TRBD1 aligns across 9 bases. From germline, CDR1 is SGHDT and CDR2 YYEEEE. CDR3 length: 15 amino acids. V shed 2 bases, J shed 3 bases, and the junction held 6 bases outside the gene matches. The full variable domain, rest sourced from reference TRBV5-6 and TRBJ2-7, is DAGVTQSPTHLIKTRGQQVTLRCSPKSGHDTVSWYQQALGQGPQFIFQYYEEEERQRGNFPDRFSGHQFPNYSSELNVNALLLGDSALYLCASSLGGTGFYEQYFGPGTRLTVT.

CDR3 region: CASSNPRIYEQYV. CDR3 in DNA: TGTGCCAGCAGTAACCCACGAATCTACGAGCAGTACGTC. The chain recombines TRBV6-5 with TRBJ2-7; D gene uncertain. The V end lost 5 bases, the J end lost 3 bases, and 11 bases lay between the germline ends. CDR1 and CDR2 from the germline V gene are MNHEY and SVGAGI. The CDR3 sequence is 13 residues long.

This rearrangement joins TRBV7-9 to TRBJ2-1, with unresolved D. Trimming took off 0 bases at V and 9 bases at J, with 9 bases between the two ends. In germline, CDR1 is SEHNR, CDR2 FQNEAQ (reference sequence). The CDR3 runs to 13 residues. CDR3 sequence (DNA): TGTGCCAGCAGCTTAGCGGCTAGTGGTGAGCAGTTCTTC. Translating it yields CASSLAASGEQFF.

The V and J genes are TRBV20-1 and TRBJ1-4; D might be TRBD1 (6 bases). The CDR3 loop spans 14 amino acids. V was clipped by 3 bases and J by 5 bases, with 13 bases between them. The germline CDR1 and CDR2 sequences are DFQATT and SNEGSKA (reference sequence). The CDR3 region is CSASLQGGNEKLFF. Here the CDR3 DNA reads TGCAGTGCTAGTTTACAAGGGGGAAATGAAAAACTGTTTTTT.

The chain combines TRBV19 with TRBJ2-7, with 10 nucleotides matching TRBD2. The CDR3 covers 15 residues. The germline V gene encodes CDR1 LNHDA and CDR2 SQIVND (reference sequence). V lost 3 bases, J lost 0 bases, and 2 bases stayed unmatched. CDR3 sequence: CASSMASGSSYEQYF. The DNA for the CDR3 is TGTGCCAGTAGTATGGCTAGCGGGAGCTCCTACGAGCAGTACTTC.

The chain couples TRBV10-3 to TRBJ2-5; maybe TRBD1 (6 bases). CDR3 length: 12 residues. Germline V gene lookup returns CDR1 ENHRY and CDR2 SYGVKD. The V end was cut by 9 bases, the J end by 0 bases, with 8 bases between. The CDR3 spells CAIGQYQETQYF. The CDR3 coding sequence is TGTGCCATTGGACAGTACCAAGAGACCCAGTACTTC.

This clone was picked up a small number of times. The gene calls are TRBV15 and TRBJ1-5, with D perhaps TRBD1 (5 bases). This CDR3 comprises 15 residues. Trimming left V 3 bases short and J 6 bases short, with 15 bases between. CDR1 and CDR2 (germline): LNHNV, YYDKDF (reference sequence). CDR3 residues: CATSSGTGEGQPQHF. CDR3 DNA: TGTGCCACCAGCAGTGGGACCGGGGAAGGTCAGCCCCAGCATTTT.

V gene TRBV7-9 combines with J gene TRBJ1-6, with TRBD1 as a possible D gene (6 bases). This CDR3 comprises 14 residues. Trimming pared 6 bases from V and 10 bases from J, leaving 16 bases between. Germline CDR1 SEHNR, CDR2 FQNEAQ (reference sequence). The CDR3 spells CASREYRERSPLHF. CDR3 DNA sequence: TGTGCCAGCAGGGAGTACAGGGAACGGTCACCCCTCCACTTT.

CDR3 in DNA: TGTGCCAGCAGTTTACCCCCCCCAGCCACTGAAGCTTTCTTT. Translation: CASSLPPPATEAFF. The gene calls are TRBV27 and TRBJ1-1, with D unclear. The CDR3 sequence is 14 residues long. Germline loops: CDR1 MNHEY, CDR2 SMNVEV (reference sequence). V lost 2 bases and J 4 bases, leaving 11 bases between the germline ends.

This chain connects TRBV23-1 to TRBJ1-2, with 10 bases identical to TRBD1. TRBV23-1 is identified as an open reading frame with a role that is uncertain. The CDR3 has 15 amino acids. V lost 3 bases, J lost 8 bases, and 9 bases stayed unmatched. The CDR3 sequence: CASSHPTGGAEGYTF. DNA for the CDR3: TGCGCCAGCAGTCACCCGACAGGGGGCGCGGAAGGCTACACCTTC.

This clone occurred a few times. The J gene is TRBJ1-1, the V gene TRBV7-8, with 9 bases that match TRBD1. The CDR3 is 16 residues long. Losses at the gene ends were 3 bases for V and 3 bases for J; bases not matched to a gene: 8. Looked up from germline, CDR1 is SGHVS and CDR2 is FQNEAQ. The CDR3 DNA sequence: TGTGCCAGCAGCTTCGGACAGGGGATTTTTTACACTGAAGCTTTCTTT. Protein: CASSFGQGIFYTEAFF.

This sequence joins TRBV7-2 and TRBJ2-3; D not certain. The V end was cut by 5 bases, the J end by 4 bases, with 10 bases between. Germline CDR1 is SGHTA and CDR2 is FQGNSA. CDR3 length: 13 residues. The CDR3 DNA reads as TGTGCCAGCAGCCCCCCCTCAGCAGATACGCAGTATTTT. Encoded protein: CASSPPSADTQYF.

The chain has TRBV28 and TRBJ2-5; D gene unclear. In germline, CDR1 is MDHEN, CDR2 SYDVKM. V lost 8 bases and J lost 2, with 15 bases in between. The CDR3 covers 14 residues. CDR3 nucleotides: TGTGCCAGCCTTTCGATTCAACCACAAGAGACCCAGTACTTC. Its protein product is CASLSIQPQETQYF.

The chain carries TRBV25-1 and TRBJ1-2; 10 nucleotides match TRBD1. CDR1 MGHDK and CDR2 SYGVNS come from the germline V gene. The V segment lost 9 bases and the J segment 7 bases; nucleotides outside the gene matches: 8. This CDR3 is built from 13 residues. The DNA of the CDR3 is TGTGCCAGTACGGCCGGGACAGGGGTTGGCTACACCTTC. The encoded protein is CASTAGTGVGYTF.

The chain carries TRBV10-3 and TRBJ2-1; D is possibly TRBD2 (7 bases). Germline CDR1 and CDR2: ENHRY and SYGVKD. CDR3 length: 16 residues. V dropped 6 bases and J dropped 5 bases, with 20 bases sitting between them. The CDR3 loop reads CAISKGGAGRHNEQFF. The CDR3 coding sequence is TGTGCCATCAGCAAAGGGGGGGCCGGAAGACACAATGAGCAGTTCTTC.